Listed below are T cell receptor beta chains from one sample, sequenced in a study of blood T cell repertoires in COVID-19. Some clones are missing from TCRdb's copy, which holds only in-frame ones; the method was immunoSEQ multiplex PCR. Seen here are roughly 43,000 clones, 70% to 90% observed once, and the top ten hold about 4%. Sequencing was carried out using peripheral blood. These receptors originate from a human donor in a cohort sampled during active COVID-19. Both conserved end residues are part of each CDR3. D genes are given only for firm matches. Clone size appears in some rows only: once, few, many, or a class for an expanded clone.

v_gene	abundance	d_gene	j_gene	CDR3aa	CDR3nt
TRBV5-1	NA	NA	TRBJ2-7	CASSPSGGPNAYEQYF	TGCGCCAGCAGCCCGTCGGGGGGCCCGAATGCCTACGAGCAGTACTTC
TRBV9	NA	TRBD2	TRBJ2-1	CASSVAWEGSYNEQFF	TGTGCCAGCAGCGTAGCGTGGGAGGGCTCCTACAATGAGCAGTTCTTC
TRBV10-3	NA	NA	TRBJ2-5	CASKVENSQETQYF	TGTGCCTCCAAAGTTGAGAACTCGCAAGAGACCCAGTACTTC
TRBV5-4	NA	NA	TRBJ2-1	CASSLAGSSYNEQFF	TGTGCCAGCAGCTTGGCGGGGAGCTCCTACAATGAGCAGTTCTTC
TRBV6-5	NA	NA	TRBJ1-4	CASSYGLTGRGEKLFF	TGTGCCAGCAGTTACGGGTTGACAGGAAGGGGGGAAAAACTGTTTTTT
TRBV5-4	few	TRBD1	TRBJ1-6	CASSPDRSHSPLHF	TGTGCCAGCAGTCCGGACAGGAGCCATTCACCCCTCCACTTT
TRBV6-2/TRBV6-3	NA	NA	TRBJ1-5	CASSYGERSNQPQHF	TGTGCCAGCAGTTACGGGGAGCGCTCGAATCAGCCCCAGCATTTT
TRBV6-6	few	TRBD1	TRBJ2-1	CASSYSAGGSVNEQFF	TGTGCCAGCAGTTACTCAGCAGGGGGAAGTGTCAATGAGCAGTTCTTC
TRBV27	NA	TRBD1	TRBJ2-1	CASSPGTGGNEQFF	TGTGCCAGCAGTCCCGGGACAGGGGGCAATGAGCAGTTCTTC
TRBV6-5	NA	NA	TRBJ1-3	CASRRSGTPGNTIYF	TGTGCCAGCAGGAGATCCGGGACACCCGGAAACACCATATATTTT
TRBV3-1/TRBV3-2	NA	TRBD2	TRBJ2-3	CASSPGLADTDTQYF	TGTGCCAGCAGCCCGGGACTAGCGGACACAGATACGCAGTATTTT
TRBV18	NA	NA	TRBJ1-1	CASSPTVNTEAFF	TGTGCCAGCTCACCGACAGTGAACACTGAAGCTTTCTTT
TRBV6-2/TRBV6-3	NA	NA	TRBJ2-3	CASSYDSFTDTQYF	TGTGCCAGCAGTTACGACAGCTTCACAGATACGCAGTATTTT
TRBV9	NA	NA	TRBJ2-5	CASSVRGNQETQYF	TGTGCCAGCAGCGTACGAGGTAACCAAGAGACCCAGTACTTC
TRBV14	few	NA	TRBJ1-3	CASSQREAIYF	TGTGCCAGCAGCCAGAGGGAGGCCATATATTTT
TRBV28	NA	NA	TRBJ1-1	CASSFYSDPNTEAFF	TGTGCCAGCAGTTTCTACAGTGACCCGAACACTGAAGCTTTCTTT
TRBV7-2	few	TRBD1	TRBJ1-6	CASSSNGQGTSPLHF	TGTGCCAGCAGCTCGAACGGACAGGGGACCTCACCCCTCCACTTT
TRBV20-1	NA	NA	TRBJ2-3	CSASLLGTDTQYF	TGCAGTGCTAGTCTACTGGGCACAGATACGCAGTATTTT
TRBV27	NA	NA	TRBJ2-7	CASSPTRSDRGGSYEQYF	TGTGCCAGCAGTCCAACACGGAGTGATCGAGGGGGATCCTACGAGCAGTACTTC
TRBV6-2/TRBV6-3	once	NA	TRBJ1-2	CASSPTGGFPYGYTF	TGTGCCAGCAGCCCCACCGGCGGGTTTCCGTATGGCTACACCTTC
TRBV2	NA	TRBD1	TRBJ2-7	CASSDPRGSYEQYF	TGTGCCAGCAGTGATCCCAGGGGGTCCTACGAGCAGTACTTC
TRBV11-1	once	TRBD1	TRBJ2-7	CASSPGQGHPPYEQYF	TGTGCCAGCAGCCCCGGACAGGGTCATCCCCCGTACGAGCAGTACTTC